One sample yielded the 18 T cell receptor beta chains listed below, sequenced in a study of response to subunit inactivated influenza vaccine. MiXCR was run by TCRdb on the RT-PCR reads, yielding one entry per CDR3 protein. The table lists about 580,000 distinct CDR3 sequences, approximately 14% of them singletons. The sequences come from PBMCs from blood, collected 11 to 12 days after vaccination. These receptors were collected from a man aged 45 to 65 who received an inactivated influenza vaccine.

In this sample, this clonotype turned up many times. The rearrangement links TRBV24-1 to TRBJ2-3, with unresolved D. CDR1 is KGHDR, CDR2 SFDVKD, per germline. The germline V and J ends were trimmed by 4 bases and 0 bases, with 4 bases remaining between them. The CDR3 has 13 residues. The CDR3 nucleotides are TGTGCCACCAGTGACGCGAGCACAGATACGCAGTATTTT. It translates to CATSDASTDTQYF.

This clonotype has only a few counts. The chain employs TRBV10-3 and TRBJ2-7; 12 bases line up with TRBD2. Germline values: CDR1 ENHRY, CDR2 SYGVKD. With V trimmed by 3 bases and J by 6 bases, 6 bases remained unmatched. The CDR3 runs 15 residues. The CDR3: CAISEILAGGSEQYF. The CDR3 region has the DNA TGTGCCATCAGTGAAATACTAGCGGGAGGTAGCGAGCAGTACTTC.

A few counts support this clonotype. The CDR3 loop is CASSPQDRGGYEQYF. CDR3 DNA sequence: TGTGCCAGCAGTCCCCAGGACAGGGGTGGGTACGAGCAGTACTTC. The V gene is TRBV12-3 or TRBV12-4, the J gene TRBJ2-7, with 9 bases matching TRBD1. Trimming cost V 5 bases and J 4 bases; bases outside gene matches: 9. The CDR3 is made up of 15 amino acids.

CDR3 DNA: TGTGCCAGCAGCCCGGCCCCAGAGTACGAGCAGTACTTC. This encodes CASSPAPEYEQYF. The chain links TRBV7-9 to TRBJ2-7; D is ambiguous. The CDR3 is made up of 13 amino acids. Germline V CDR1 and CDR2: SEHNR, FQNEAQ (reference sequence). The ends were cut back, 5 bases at V and 4 bases at J, with 12 bases in the middle.

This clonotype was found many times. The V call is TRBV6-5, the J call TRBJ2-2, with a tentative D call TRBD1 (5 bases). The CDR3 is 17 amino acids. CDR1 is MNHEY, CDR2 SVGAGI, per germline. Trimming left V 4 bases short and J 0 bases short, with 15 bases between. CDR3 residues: CASSSPLLGPNTGELFF. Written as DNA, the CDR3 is TGTGCCAGCAGTTCCCCTTTATTGGGGCCGAACACCGGGGAGCTGTTTTTT.

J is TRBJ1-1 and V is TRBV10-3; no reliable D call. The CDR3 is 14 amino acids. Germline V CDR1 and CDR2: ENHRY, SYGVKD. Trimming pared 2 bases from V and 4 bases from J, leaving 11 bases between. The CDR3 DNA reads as TGTGCCATCAGTGAGGGAGCCCGGGGCACTGAAGCTTTCTTT. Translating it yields CAISEGARGTEAFF.

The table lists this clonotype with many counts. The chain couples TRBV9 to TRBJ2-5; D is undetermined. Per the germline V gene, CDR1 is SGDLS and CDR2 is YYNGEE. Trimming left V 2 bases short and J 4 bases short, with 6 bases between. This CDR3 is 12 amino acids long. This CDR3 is CASSVRGETQYF. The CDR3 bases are TGTGCCAGCAGCGTCAGAGGAGAGACCCAGTACTTC.

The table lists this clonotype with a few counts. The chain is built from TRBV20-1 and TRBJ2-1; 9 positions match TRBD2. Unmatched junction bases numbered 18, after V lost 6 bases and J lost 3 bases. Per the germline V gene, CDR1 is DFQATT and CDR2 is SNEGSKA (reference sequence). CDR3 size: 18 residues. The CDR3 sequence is CSAPAREVAGGNYNEQFF. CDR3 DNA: TGCAGTGCCCCCGCCCGGGAGGTGGCGGGAGGGAACTACAATGAGCAGTTCTTC.

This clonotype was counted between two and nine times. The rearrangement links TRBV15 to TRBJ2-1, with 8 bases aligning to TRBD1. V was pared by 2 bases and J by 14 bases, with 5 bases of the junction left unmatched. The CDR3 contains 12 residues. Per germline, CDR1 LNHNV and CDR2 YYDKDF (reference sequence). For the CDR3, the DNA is TGTGCCACCAGCAGACAGACAGGGGTTAAGTTCTTC. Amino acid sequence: CATSRQTGVKFF.

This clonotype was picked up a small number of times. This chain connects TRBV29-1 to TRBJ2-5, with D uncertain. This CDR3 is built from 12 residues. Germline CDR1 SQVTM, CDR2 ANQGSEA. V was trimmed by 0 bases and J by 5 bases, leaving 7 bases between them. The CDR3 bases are TGCAGCGTTGAAGAGGGCATGGAGACCCAGTACTTC. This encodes CSVEEGMETQYF.

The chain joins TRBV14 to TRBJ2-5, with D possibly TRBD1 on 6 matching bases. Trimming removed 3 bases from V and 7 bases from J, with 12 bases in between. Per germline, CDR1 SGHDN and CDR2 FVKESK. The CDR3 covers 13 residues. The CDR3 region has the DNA TGTGCCAGCAGCCACACAGGGTCTGGGACCCAGTACTTC. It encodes CASSHTGSGTQYF.

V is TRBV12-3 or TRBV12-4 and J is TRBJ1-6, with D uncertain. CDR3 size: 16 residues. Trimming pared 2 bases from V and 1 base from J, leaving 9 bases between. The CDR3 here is CASSLLERSYNSPLHF. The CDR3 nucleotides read TGTGCCAGCAGTTTACTGGAACGTTCCTATAATTCACCCCTCCACTTT.

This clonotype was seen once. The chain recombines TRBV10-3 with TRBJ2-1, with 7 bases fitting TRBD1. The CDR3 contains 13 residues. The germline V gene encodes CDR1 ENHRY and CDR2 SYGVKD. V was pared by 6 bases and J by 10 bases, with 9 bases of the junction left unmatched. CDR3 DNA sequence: TGTGCCATCAGCGTCGGACAGGCAGGGGAGCAGTTCTTC. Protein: CAISVGQAGEQFF.

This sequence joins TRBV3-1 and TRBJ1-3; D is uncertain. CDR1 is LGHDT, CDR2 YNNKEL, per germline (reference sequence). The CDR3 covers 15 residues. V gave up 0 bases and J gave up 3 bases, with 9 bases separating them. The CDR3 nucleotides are TGTGCCAGCAGCCAAGAAGCACGGAATGGAAACACCATATATTTT. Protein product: CASSQEARNGNTIYF.

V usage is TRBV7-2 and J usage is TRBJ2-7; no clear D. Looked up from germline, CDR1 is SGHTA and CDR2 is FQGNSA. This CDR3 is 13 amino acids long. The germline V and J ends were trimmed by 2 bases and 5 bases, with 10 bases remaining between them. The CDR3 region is CASSLMGYHEQYF. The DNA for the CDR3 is TGTGCCAGCAGCTTAATGGGATACCACGAGCAGTACTTC. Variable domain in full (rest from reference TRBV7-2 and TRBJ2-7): GAGVSQSPSNKVTEKGKDVELRCDPISGHTALYWYRQSLGQGLEFLIYFQGNSAPDKSGLPSDRFSAERTGGSVSTLTIQRTQQEDSAVYLCASSLMGYHEQYFGPGTRLTVT.

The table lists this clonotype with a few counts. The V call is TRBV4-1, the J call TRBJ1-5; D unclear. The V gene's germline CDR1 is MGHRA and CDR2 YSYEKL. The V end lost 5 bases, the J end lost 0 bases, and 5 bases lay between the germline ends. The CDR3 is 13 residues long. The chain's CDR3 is CASSDNSNQPQHF. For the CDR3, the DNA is TGCGCCAGCAGCGACAATAGCAATCAGCCCCAGCATTTT.

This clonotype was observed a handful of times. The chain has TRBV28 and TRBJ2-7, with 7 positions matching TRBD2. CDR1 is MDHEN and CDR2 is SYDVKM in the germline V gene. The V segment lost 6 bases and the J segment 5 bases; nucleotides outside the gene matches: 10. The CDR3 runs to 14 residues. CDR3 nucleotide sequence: TGTGCCAGCAGATCCGGGGGGTCTCGGAACGAGCAGTACTTC. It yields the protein CASRSGGSRNEQYF.

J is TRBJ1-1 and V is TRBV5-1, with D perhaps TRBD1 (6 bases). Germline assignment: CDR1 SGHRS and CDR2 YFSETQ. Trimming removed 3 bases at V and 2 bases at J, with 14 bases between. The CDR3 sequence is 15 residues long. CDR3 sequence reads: CASSSQTGVNTEAFF. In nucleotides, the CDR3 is TGCGCCAGCAGCTCCCAGACAGGAGTAAACACTGAAGCTTTCTTT.